The rows below give T cell receptor beta chains drawn from one sample of a study of identical twins. MiXCR, run by TCRdb on the 5' RACE reads, gives a single entry per CDR3 protein. The sample lists some 570,000 distinct CDR3 sequences; around 20% were seen once. This sample also appeared in a second study, on yellow fever vaccine responses in identical twins.

The sequenced material came from CD4+ T cells sorted from blood. The receptors were sampled from a woman younger than 30 in good health. CDR3s leave out the opening cysteine and the closing phenylalanine or tryptophan.

TRBJ1-2,TRBV24-1,ATSPSGTGYT
TRBJ1-1,TRBV15,ATSKEVGVSTEAF
TRBJ2-1,TRBV7-9,ASSFSGSLYNEQF
TRBJ2-5,TRBV5-1,ASSQASGGLETQY
TRBJ1-1,TRBV27,ASRPGHRPTEAF
TRBJ2-3,TRBV7-2,ASSLGVGVTSTDTQY
TRBJ1-1,TRBV28,ASRPGPWNTEAF
TRBJ1-5,TRBV10-2,ASSQPGYSNQPQH
TRBJ2-7,TRBV27,ASSLYRDRGREQY
TRBJ2-2,TRBV11-2,ASSSLRGNTGELF
TRBJ2-7,TRBV29-1,SASGGVGSYEQY
TRBJ2-3,TRBV10-1,ASSESTRGLAGGDTQY
TRBJ1-2,TRBV6-1,ASSRQGSGYT
TRBJ2-7,TRBV18,ASANTGTGNEQY
TRBJ1-1,TRBV7-9,ASSLTGKITGNTEAF
TRBJ2-3,TRBV19,ASSIVGSGRDTQY
TRBJ2-5,TRBV12-3/TRBV12-4,ASSFDEPGQGIGTQY
TRBJ2-5,TRBV7-7,ASSPRQGALETQY
TRBJ2-5,TRBV6-1,ASSEGLLTETQY
TRBJ2-1,TRBV19,ASSGAGTSGSQVGF
TRBJ1-1,TRBV7-9,ASSRQGGMNTEAF
TRBJ2-2,TRBV4-1,ASSPSTSGANTGELF
TRBJ2-7,TRBV20-1,SASGGPVGEQY
TRBJ2-1,TRBV10-1,ASSDWQLNEQF
TRBJ2-7,TRBV12-3/TRBV12-4,ASSLGGEGYEQY
TRBJ2-7,TRBV7-9,ASSQGLAGGYQY
TRBJ2-1,TRBV11-2,ASSFPRSVAGDGGTYNEQF
TRBJ2-5,TRBV10-1,ASPTPTGSVETQY
TRBJ2-1,TRBV2,ASRDTVSSYNEQF
TRBJ2-1,TRBV20-1,SARDTSGTSNEQF
TRBJ2-1,TRBV12-3/TRBV12-4,ASSITTGVGDYNEQF
TRBJ1-6,TRBV2,ASSERQGASYNSPLH
TRBJ2-1,TRBV6-1,ASSSTSVPKQF
TRBJ2-2,TRBV12-3/TRBV12-4,ASRGEGVTGELF
TRBJ2-1,TRBV29-1,SVEGPPVR
TRBJ2-1,TRBV7-9,ASSPRGGDRATNEQF
TRBJ2-3,TRBV5-1,ASSLRGGEVTGTDTQY
TRBJ2-4,TRBV7-9,ASSTSGGAKNIQY
TRBJ2-1,TRBV20-1,SASDRRGNYNEQF
TRBJ1-2,TRBV13,ASSLAGQGYGYT
TRBJ1-5,TRBV5-6,ASSSKRTGTVQPQH
TRBJ1-2,TRBV12-3/TRBV12-4,ASSFKRQYGYT
TRBJ2-1,TRBV28,ASSLTYSEQF
TRBJ1-4,TRBV4-1,ASSHPTGSNEKLF
TRBJ2-3,TRBV5-5,ASSSGMFCSGDTQY
TRBJ2-7,TRBV12-3/TRBV12-4,ASSLGGQGPYEQY
TRBJ2-2,TRBV5-5,ASSPGLPTGELF
TRBJ2-1,TRBV7-2,ASSFKPLGDNEQF
TRBJ1-4,TRBV4-1,ASSQVRGEKLF
TRBJ2-1,TRBV12-3/TRBV12-4,TCSLGLVAGGSYNEQF
TRBJ2-3,TRBV5-6,ASSLFSVGTQY